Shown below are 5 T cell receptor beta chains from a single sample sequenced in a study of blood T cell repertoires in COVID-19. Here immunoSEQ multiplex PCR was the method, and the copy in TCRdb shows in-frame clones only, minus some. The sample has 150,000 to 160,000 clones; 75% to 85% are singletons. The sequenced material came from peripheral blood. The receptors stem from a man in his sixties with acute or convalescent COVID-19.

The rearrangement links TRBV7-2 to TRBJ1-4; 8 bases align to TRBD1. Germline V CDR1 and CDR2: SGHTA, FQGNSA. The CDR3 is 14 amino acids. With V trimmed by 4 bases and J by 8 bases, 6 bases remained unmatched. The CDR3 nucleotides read TGTGCCAGCAGCTCTGGACAGGGTCCGGAAAAACTGTTTTTT. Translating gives CASSSGQGPEKLFF.

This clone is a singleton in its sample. DNA for the CDR3: TGTGCCAGCAGCGGTGGGACAGGGAGTTCCTACAATGAGCAGTTCTTC. Its translation is CASSGGTGSSYNEQFF. The chain carries TRBV9 and TRBJ2-1; 9 bases agree with TRBD1. This CDR3 spans 16 amino acids. CDR1 and CDR2 (germline): SGDLS, YYNGEE. V was clipped by 3 bases and J by 1 base; unmatched bases: 5.

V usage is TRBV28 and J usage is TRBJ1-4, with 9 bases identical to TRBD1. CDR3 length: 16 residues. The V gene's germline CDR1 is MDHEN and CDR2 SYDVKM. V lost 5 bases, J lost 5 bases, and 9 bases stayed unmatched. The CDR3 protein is CASSLDSGTGNEKLFF. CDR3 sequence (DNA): TGTGCCAGCAGTCTAGACTCCGGGACAGGGAATGAAAAACTGTTTTTT.

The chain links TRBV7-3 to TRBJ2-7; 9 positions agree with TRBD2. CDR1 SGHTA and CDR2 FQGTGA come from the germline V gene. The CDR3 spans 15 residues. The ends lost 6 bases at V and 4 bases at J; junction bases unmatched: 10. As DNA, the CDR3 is TGTGCCAGCAGTCTGAATGGACTAGCGCCTTACGAGCAGTACTTC. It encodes CASSLNGLAPYEQYF. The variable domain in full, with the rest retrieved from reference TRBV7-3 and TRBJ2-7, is GAGVSQTPSNKVTEKGKYVELRCDPISGHTALYWYRQSLGQGPEFLIYFQGTGAADDSGLPNDRFFAVRPEGSVSTLKIQRTERGDSAVYLCASSLNGLAPYEQYFGPGTRLTVT.

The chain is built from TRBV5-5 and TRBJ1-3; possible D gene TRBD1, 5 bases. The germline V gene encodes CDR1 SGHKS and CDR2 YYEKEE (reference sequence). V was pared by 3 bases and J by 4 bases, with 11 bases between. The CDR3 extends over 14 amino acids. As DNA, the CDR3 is TGTGCCAGCAGCTGGGAACAGGTAGGAAACACCATATATTTT. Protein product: CASSWEQVGNTIYF.